The 32 T cell receptor beta chains listed next were all sequenced from one sample in a study of T cells in tumors after PD-1 blockade. Data came from immunoSEQ multiplex PCR; TCRdb stores just in-frame clones and leaves some out. The top ten clones hold around 35% of a sample with fewer than 35,000 clones, roughly 78% of them seen once. The sequences come from PBMCs, collected before anti-PD-1 treatment. These TCRs come from a human donor with basal cell carcinoma.

The chain recombines TRBV24-1 with TRBJ2-1, with a weak D call TRBD2 (6 bases). Germline-derived CDR1 and CDR2 are KGHDR and SFDVKD. This CDR3 has 16 residues. V lost 1 base to trimming and J lost 6 bases, with 15 bases between them. The CDR3 coding sequence is TGTGCCACCAGTGATTTCAGGCAGGAGGGTAGCAATGAGCAGTTCTTC. Translation gives CATSDFRQEGSNEQFF.

The rearrangement links TRBV19 to TRBJ2-3; TRBD1 aligns across 9 bases. Germline lookup yields CDR1 LNHDA and CDR2 SQIVND (reference sequence). The V and J ends lost 5 bases and 7 bases, in that order; junction bases with no gene match: 13. CDR3 size: 16 residues. Here the CDR3 reads CASSSRQGDELNTQYF. The CDR3 DNA reads TGTGCCAGTAGTTCCCGACAGGGGGATGAACTAAATACGCAGTATTTT.

J is TRBJ1-5 and V is TRBV28; possibly TRBD1 for D (6 bases). This CDR3 is built from 14 residues. Germline V CDR1 and CDR2: MDHEN, SYDVKM. The V gene lost 4 bases and the J gene lost 5 bases, with 12 bases spanning the gap. As DNA, the CDR3 is TGTGCCAGCAGTTGGACAGATAGAGATCAGCCCCAGCATTTT. This codes for CASSWTDRDQPQHF.

The rearrangement links TRBV18 to TRBJ1-1; TRBD1 is a possible D gene (5 bases). The germline V gene encodes CDR1 KGHSH and CDR2 LQKENI. The V gene lost 3 bases and the J gene lost 2 bases, with 16 bases spanning the gap. CDR3 length: 16 amino acids. The CDR3 DNA reads TGTGCCAGCTCACCCCAGCGACACGGGGGAAACACTGAAGCTTTCTTT. Protein: CASSPQRHGGNTEAFF. Variable domain in full (rest from reference TRBV18 and TRBJ1-1): NAGVMQNPRHLVRRRGQEARLRCSPMKGHSHVYWYRQLPEEGLKFMVYLQKENIIDESGMPKERFSAEFPKEGPSILRIQQVVRGDSAAYFCASSPQRHGGNTEAFFGQGTRLTVV.

Turning to this clone: Other DNA variants within this sample encode the same CDR3. The chain is built from TRBV9 and TRBJ1-5; the D gene is possibly TRBD1 (5 bases). This CDR3 is built from 15 residues. V dropped 2 bases and J dropped 2 bases, with 11 bases sitting between them. Germline lookup yields CDR1 SGDLS and CDR2 YYNGEE. Written as DNA, the CDR3 is TGTGCCAGCAGCGTGGGGGGGAGCGGCAATCAGCCCCAGCATTTT. Encoded protein: CASSVGGSGNQPQHF.

CDR3 sequence reads: CASSLGQGGYEQYF. The CDR3 DNA is TGTGCCAGTAGTCTCGGACAGGGGGGTTACGAGCAGTACTTC. The J gene is TRBJ2-7, the V gene TRBV19; the match to TRBD1 covers 10 bases. Per germline, CDR1 LNHDA and CDR2 SQIVND (reference sequence). V gave up 5 bases and J gave up 4 bases; unmatched junction bases: 5. CDR3 length equals 14 residues.

This sequence joins TRBV5-5 and TRBJ2-1; weak D call: TRBD1 (6 bases). The ends were cut back, 4 bases at V and 3 bases at J, with 17 bases in the middle. Germline CDR1 and CDR2: SGHKS and YYEKEE (reference sequence). The CDR3 spans 16 residues. The CDR3 DNA sequence: TGTGCCAGCAGCGTATTCGGACAGAGAAGCTACAATGAGCAGTTCTTC. Protein product: CASSVFGQRSYNEQFF.

This clone appeared once. The chain is built from TRBV7-2 and TRBJ2-5; 10 bases fit TRBD1. Trimming at V came to 5 bases and at J to 5 bases, leaving 5 bases not matched to a gene. The CDR3 has 14 amino acids. The germline V gene encodes CDR1 SGHTA and CDR2 FQGNSA. The CDR3 region has the DNA TGTGCCAGCAGCGCGGACAGGGGGTTGGAGACCCAGTACTTC. Translating gives CASSADRGLETQYF.

The chain employs TRBV23-1 and TRBJ2-7, with 9 bases identical to TRBD2. TRBV23-1 is labeled an ORF, and its function is uncertain. The CDR3 is 18 amino acids. Trimming removed 4 bases from V and 4 bases from J; junction bases left unmatched: 17. In DNA form, the CDR3 reads TGCGCCAGCAGTCCAGGGCAGGAGCGGGAGGTCTCCCTTTACGAGCAGTACTTC. The encoded protein is CASSPGQEREVSLYEQYF.

The V call is TRBV27, the J call TRBJ1-2, with 10 bases identical to TRBD1. Per the germline V gene, CDR1 is MNHEY and CDR2 is SMNVEV (reference sequence). This CDR3 is 15 amino acids long. The trim removed 3 bases at V and 4 bases at J, leaving 5 bases unmatched. CDR3 residues: CASSFSTGGAYGYTF. The CDR3 DNA reads TGTGCCAGCAGTTTCTCGACAGGGGGCGCCTATGGCTACACCTTC.

The CDR3: CASSQGTRGRGGYTF. The CDR3 DNA reads as TGCGCCAGCAGCCAAGGGACTCGGGGACGGGGTGGCTACACCTTC. The chain combines TRBV4-3 with TRBJ1-2; possibly TRBD1 for D (5 bases). This CDR3 is 15 amino acids long. V lost 1 base to trimming and J lost 7 bases, with 16 bases between them. Germline V gives CDR1 LGHNA, CDR2 YSLEER.

The chain combines TRBV7-2 with TRBJ2-3, with D maybe TRBD2 (7 bases). The CDR3 length is 15 residues. Trimming shortened V by 1 base and J by 5 bases, and 13 bases separated the two germline ends. Germline V gene sequence: CDR1 SGHTA, CDR2 FQGNSA. CDR3 in amino acids: CASSLEGGPGDTQYF. CDR3 nucleotide sequence: TGTGCCAGCAGCTTAGAGGGGGGGCCGGGAGATACGCAGTATTTT.

V is TRBV5-1 and J is TRBJ2-7, with TRBD2 matching 9 bases. Germline V gene sequence: CDR1 SGHRS, CDR2 YFSETQ. The CDR3 has 15 residues. V lost 4 bases, J lost 6 bases, and 11 bases stayed unmatched. CDR3 DNA: TGCGCCAGCAGCCCGACTAGCGGCGAAAGATCCGAGCAGTACTTC. Protein: CASSPTSGERSEQYF.

The J gene is TRBJ2-7, the V gene TRBV7-2, with D tentatively TRBD1 (6 bases). The CDR3 is made up of 12 amino acids. Trimming cost V 5 bases and J 5 bases, with 10 bases left between them. CDR1 is SGHTA, CDR2 FQGNSA, per germline. For the CDR3, the DNA is TGTGCCAGCAGCGACAGGCGGAACGAGCAGTACTTC. Its protein is CASSDRRNEQYF. Supplemented by reference TRBV7-2 and TRBJ2-7, the full variable domain reads GAGVSQSPSNKVTEKGKDVELRCDPISGHTALYWYRQSLGQGLEFLIYFQGNSAPDKSGLPSDRFSAERTGGSVSTLTIQRTQQEDSAVYLCASSDRRNEQYFGPGTRLTVT.

Regarding this clone: Lacking the conserved final phenylalanine or tryptophan, this CDR3 likely reflects a read error. It is unclear where the CDR3 begins or ends on the DNA, so no DNA is shown, and the CDR3 is as TCRdb lists it. The V call is TRBV7-8, the J call TRBJ1-1; the D call of TRBD1 is as the table states it, not checked on the DNA. CDR1 and CDR2 from the germline V gene are SGHVS and FQNEAQ. The CDR3 contains 13 residues when both ends are counted. CDR3 residues: CASSSRDRGPEAL.

Worth noting for this clone: Other DNA sequences of this sample code for an identical CDR3. The chain recombines TRBV10-3 with TRBJ1-5, with D tentatively TRBD1 (6 bases). The CDR3 sequence is 13 residues long. The germline gives CDR1 ENHRY, CDR2 SYGVKD. V lost 6 bases and J 7 bases, leaving 13 bases between the germline ends. Written as DNA, the CDR3 is TGTGCCATCAGGGGGGAGGGGGGGCAGCCCCAGCATTTT. Amino acid sequence: CAIRGEGGQPQHF.

The chain uses TRBV5-1 and TRBJ1-2, with D possibly being TRBD1 (5 bases). This CDR3 has 14 amino acids. Germline-derived CDR1 and CDR2 are SGHRS and YFSETQ. The ends were cut back, 4 bases at V and 4 bases at J, with 14 bases in the middle. In nucleotides, the CDR3 is TGCGCCAGCAGCCCGGGACCGGATGTCTATGGCTACACCTTC. Translated, it gives CASSPGPDVYGYTF.

The V gene is TRBV5-5, the J gene TRBJ2-7, with D perhaps TRBD2 (5 bases). In germline, CDR1 is SGHKS, CDR2 YYEKEE (reference sequence). V lost 6 bases and J 4 bases, leaving 11 bases between the germline ends. The CDR3 extends over 12 amino acids. The CDR3 sequence: CASTGGQYEQYF. The CDR3 DNA reads TGTGCCAGCACCGGCGGGCAGTACGAGCAGTACTTC. The full variable domain, with the rest looked up from reference TRBV5-5 and TRBJ2-7, is DAGVTQSPTHLIKTRGQQVTLRCSPISGHKSVSWYQQVLGQGPQFIFQYYEKEERGRGNFPDRFSARQFPNYSSELNVNALLLGDSALYLCASTGGQYEQYFGPGTRLTVT.

The chain couples TRBV7-2 to TRBJ2-1; D gene uncertain. This CDR3 spans 13 amino acids. From germline, CDR1 is SGHTA and CDR2 FQGNSA. Trimming cost V 3 bases and J 8 bases, with 11 bases left between them. The CDR3 DNA reads as TGTGCCAGCAGCTTTGGTAGGTATGATGAGCAGTTCTTC. Translating gives CASSFGRYDEQFF. Together with reference TRBV7-2 and TRBJ2-1, the CDR3 gives the full variable domain: GAGVSQSPSNKVTEKGKDVELRCDPISGHTALYWYRQSLGQGLEFLIYFQGNSAPDKSGLPSDRFSAERTGGSVSTLTIQRTQQEDSAVYLCASSFGRYDEQFFGPGTRLTVL.

The rearrangement links TRBV2 to TRBJ2-1, with 10 nucleotides matching TRBD2. The junction had 7 bases not matched to a gene; V was cut back by 8 bases and J by 0 bases. Per germline, CDR1 SNHLY and CDR2 FYNNEI. CDR3 length: 16 amino acids. CDR3 DNA sequence: TGTGCCAGCTCAGCAGCGGGAGGGAGCTCCTACAATGAGCAGTTCTTC. This codes for CASSAAGGSSYNEQFF.

In this sample, this clone turned up a few times. The rearrangement uses TRBV2 and TRBJ2-2; D is perhaps TRBD2 (5 bases). CDR1 SNHLY and CDR2 FYNNEI come from the germline V gene. CDR3 length: 14 amino acids. Trimming took off 6 bases at V and 7 bases at J, with 15 bases between the two ends. The DNA of the CDR3 is TGTGCCAGCAGGGGAGAAGGATGGAGCGGGGAGCTGTTTTTT. Its translation: CASRGEGWSGELFF. Looking up the rest from reference TRBV2 and TRBJ2-2 gives the full variable domain: EPEVTQTPSHQVTQMGQEVILRCVPISNHLYFYWYRQILGQKVEFLVSFYNNEISEKSEIFDDQFSVERPDGSNFTLKIRSTKLEDSAMYFCASRGEGWSGELFFGEGSRLTVL.

The rearrangement links TRBV9 to TRBJ1-4; 7 nucleotides line up with TRBD1. Looked up from germline, CDR1 is SGDLS and CDR2 is YYNGEE. The CDR3 runs to 16 residues. V dropped 0 bases and J dropped 2; count of bases not matched to a gene: 4. Written as DNA, the CDR3 is TGTGCCAGCAGCGTAGGGCGACAGGGTACTAATGAAAAACTGTTTTTT. It codes for CASSVGRQGTNEKLFF. The full variable domain, rest sourced from reference TRBV9 and TRBJ1-4, is DSGVTQTPKHLITATGQRVTLRCSPRSGDLSVYWYQQSLDQGLQFLIQYYNGEERAKGNILERFSAQQFPDLHSELNLSSLELGDSALYFCASSVGRQGTNEKLFFGSGTQLSVL.

The chain recombines TRBV7-2 with TRBJ1-4; TRBD1 matches at 8 bases. Trimming took 1 base from V and 8 from J; bases not matched to a gene: 9. Looked up from germline, CDR1 is SGHTA and CDR2 is FQGNSA. The CDR3 is made up of 16 amino acids. The CDR3 loop reads CASSLVPQGQAEKLFF. CDR3 in DNA: TGTGCCAGCAGCTTAGTTCCCCAGGGACAGGCAGAAAAACTGTTTTTT.

V gene TRBV6-2 or TRBV6-3 combines with J gene TRBJ2-1, with 14 positions matching TRBD2. Germline V CDR1 and CDR2: MNHEY, SVGEGT. The CDR3 length is 16 residues. J was trimmed by 5 bases and V by 5 bases; bases with no gene match: 5. The DNA of the CDR3 is TGTGCCAGCAGTCGGACTAGCGGGGGGTCCCACAATGAGCAGTTCTTC. Protein: CASSRTSGGSHNEQFF.

The rearrangement links TRBV6-5 to TRBJ2-5; D gene unclear. Germline V CDR1 and CDR2: MNHEY, SVGAGI. V was trimmed by 0 bases and J by 7 bases, leaving 12 bases between them. The CDR3 length is 14 residues. The CDR3 DNA is TGTGCCAGCAGTTACTCGGATCAGGCCCGGACCCAGTACTTC. It codes for CASSYSDQARTQYF.

This chain connects TRBV6-2 or TRBV6-3 to TRBJ1-4; the D is unclear. CDR3 length equals 15 residues. Trimming removed 2 bases at V and 6 bases at J, with 13 bases between. Germline CDR1 MNHEY, CDR2 SVGEGT. In DNA, the CDR3 is TGTGCCAGCAGTTACAGGACCTTCCTCGATGAAAAACTGTTTTTT. This gives the protein CASSYRTFLDEKLFF.

The chain carries TRBV5-4 and TRBJ2-7, with unresolved D. The CDR3 loop spans 15 amino acids. Germline V gene lookup returns CDR1 SGHNT and CDR2 YYREEE (reference sequence). The V and J ends lost 4 bases and 2 bases respectively, with 16 bases between them. The CDR3: CASSPAGRSAYEQYF. The CDR3 nucleotides are TGTGCCAGCAGCCCCGCTGGGCGGAGTGCCTACGAGCAGTACTTC. The full variable domain, completed using reference TRBV5-4 and TRBJ2-7, is ETGVTQSPTHLIKTRGQQVTLRCSSQSGHNTVSWYQQALGQGPQFIFQYYREEENGRGNFPPRFSGLQFPNYSSELNVNALELDDSALYLCASSPAGRSAYEQYFGPGTRLTVT.

CDR3 coding DNA: TGTGCCAGCAGGCCCTTGGGGGGGGAGACCCAGTACTTC. Translating gives CASRPLGGETQYF. This chain links TRBV12-3 or TRBV12-4 with TRBJ2-5; TRBD2 matches 7 bases. V shed 6 bases and J 5 bases; nucleotides not matched to a gene: 6. This CDR3 is 13 amino acids long.

The rearrangement links TRBV7-2 to TRBJ2-7; D not certain. CDR1 SGHTA and CDR2 FQGNSA come from the germline V gene. The V gene lost 5 bases and the J gene lost 2 bases, with 13 bases spanning the gap. The CDR3 spans 14 residues. In nucleotides, the CDR3 is TGTGCCAGCAGCCTAGACCATCTCCCCTACGAGCAGTACTTC. Protein product: CASSLDHLPYEQYF.

The chain employs TRBV6-2 or TRBV6-3 and TRBJ2-5; TRBD1 matches at 7 bases. This CDR3 region has 13 residues. With V trimmed by 4 bases and J by 4 bases, 3 bases remained unmatched. Per the germline V gene, CDR1 is MNHEY and CDR2 is SVGEGT. The CDR3 is CASSSRQGETQYF. DNA of the CDR3: TGTGCCAGCAGTTCACGACAGGGAGAGACCCAGTACTTC.

J is TRBJ2-2 and V is TRBV5-4; 7 bases are a match to TRBD2. The trim removed 4 bases at V and 6 bases at J, leaving 15 bases unmatched. CDR3 length equals 17 residues. Germline-derived CDR1 and CDR2 are SGHNT and YYREEE (reference sequence). Written as DNA, the CDR3 is TGTGCCAGCAGCCGGGCCTTCGCGGGGGATCGTCCCGGGGAGCTGTTTTTT. This translates into CASSRAFAGDRPGELFF.

The rearrangement links TRBV30 to TRBJ2-1; possibly TRBD2 for D (5 bases). Germline-derived CDR1 and CDR2 are GTSNPN and SVGIG (reference sequence). V was trimmed by 5 bases and J by 6 bases, leaving 20 bases between them. CDR3 length: 15 residues. The CDR3 protein is CAWALGTGSVNEQFF. As DNA, the CDR3 is TGTGCCTGGGCCTTGGGAACGGGATCCGTCAATGAGCAGTTCTTC. Based on the CDR3 plus reference TRBV30 and TRBJ2-1, the full variable domain is SQTIHQWPATLVQPVGSPLSLECTVEGTSNPNLYWYRQAAGRGLQLLFYSVGIGQISSEVPQNLSASRPQDRQFILSSKKLLLSDSGFYLCAWALGTGSVNEQFFGPGTRLTVL.